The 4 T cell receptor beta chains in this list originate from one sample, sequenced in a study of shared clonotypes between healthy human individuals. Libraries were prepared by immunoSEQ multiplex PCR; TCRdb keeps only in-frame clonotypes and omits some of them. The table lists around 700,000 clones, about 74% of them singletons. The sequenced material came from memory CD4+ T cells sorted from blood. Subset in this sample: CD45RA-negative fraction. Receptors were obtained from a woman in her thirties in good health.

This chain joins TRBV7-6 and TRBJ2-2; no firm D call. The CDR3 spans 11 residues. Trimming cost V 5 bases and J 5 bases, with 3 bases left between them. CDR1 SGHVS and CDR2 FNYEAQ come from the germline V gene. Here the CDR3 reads CASSPTGELFF. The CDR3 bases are TGTGCCAGCAGCCCGACCGGGGAGCTGTTTTTT.

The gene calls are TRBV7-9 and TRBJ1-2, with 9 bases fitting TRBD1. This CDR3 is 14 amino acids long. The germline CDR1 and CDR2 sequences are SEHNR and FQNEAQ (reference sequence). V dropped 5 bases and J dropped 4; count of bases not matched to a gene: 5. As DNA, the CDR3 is TGTGCCAGCAGCGCACAGGGGGCTGGCTATGGCTACACCTTC. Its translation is CASSAQGAGYGYTF.

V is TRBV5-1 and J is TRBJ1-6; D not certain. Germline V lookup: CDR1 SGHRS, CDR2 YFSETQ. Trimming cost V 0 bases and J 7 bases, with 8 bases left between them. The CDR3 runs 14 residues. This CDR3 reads CASSLARANSPLHF. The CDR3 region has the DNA TGCGCCAGCAGCTTGGCTCGGGCCAATTCACCCCTCCACTTT.

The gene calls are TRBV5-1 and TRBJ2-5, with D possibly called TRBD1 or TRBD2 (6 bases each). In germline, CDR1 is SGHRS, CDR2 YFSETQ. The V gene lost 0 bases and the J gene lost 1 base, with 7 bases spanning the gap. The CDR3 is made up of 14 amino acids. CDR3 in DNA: TGCGCCAGCAGCTTGGGGGGGGCCCAAGAGACCCAGTACTTC. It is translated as CASSLGGAQETQYF.